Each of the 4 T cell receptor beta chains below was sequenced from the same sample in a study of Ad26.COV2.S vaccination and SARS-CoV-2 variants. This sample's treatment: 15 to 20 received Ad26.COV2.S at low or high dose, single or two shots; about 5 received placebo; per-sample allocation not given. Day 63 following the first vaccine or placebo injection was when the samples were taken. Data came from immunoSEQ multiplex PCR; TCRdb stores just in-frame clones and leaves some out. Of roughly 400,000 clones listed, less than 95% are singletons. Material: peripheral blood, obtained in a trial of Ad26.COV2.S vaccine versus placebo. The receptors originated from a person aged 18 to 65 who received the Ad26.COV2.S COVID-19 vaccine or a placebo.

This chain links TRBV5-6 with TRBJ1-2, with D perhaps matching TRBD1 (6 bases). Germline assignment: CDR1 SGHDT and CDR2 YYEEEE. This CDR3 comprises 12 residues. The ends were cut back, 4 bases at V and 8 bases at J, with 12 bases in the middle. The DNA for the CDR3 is TGTGCCAGCAGCCAGGGACACGGCGGCTACACCTTC. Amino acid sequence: CASSQGHGGYTF.

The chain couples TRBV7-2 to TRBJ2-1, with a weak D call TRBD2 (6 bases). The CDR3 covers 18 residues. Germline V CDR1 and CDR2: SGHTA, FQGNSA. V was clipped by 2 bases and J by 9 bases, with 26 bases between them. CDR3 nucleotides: TGTGCCAGCAGCTTAAACCCTAAGACCTGGGGAGGCTCTGGTGAGCAGTTCTTC. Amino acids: CASSLNPKTWGGSGEQFF.

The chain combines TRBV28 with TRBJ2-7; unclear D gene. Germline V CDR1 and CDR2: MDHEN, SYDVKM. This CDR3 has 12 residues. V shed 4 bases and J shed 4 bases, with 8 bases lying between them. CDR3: CASSSIGYEQYF. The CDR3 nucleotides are TGTGCCAGCAGTTCTATCGGTTACGAGCAGTACTTC.

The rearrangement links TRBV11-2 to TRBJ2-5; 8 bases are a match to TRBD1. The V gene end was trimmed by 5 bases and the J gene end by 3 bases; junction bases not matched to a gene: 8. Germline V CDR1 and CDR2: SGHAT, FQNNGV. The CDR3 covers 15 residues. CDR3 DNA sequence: TGTGCCAGCAGCCGCCCCGGGACAGGCAAAGAGACCCAGTACTTC. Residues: CASSRPGTGKETQYF.